One and the same sample provided the 7 T cell receptor beta chains below, sequenced in a study of T-cell memory formation after mild COVID-19. TCRdb itself ran the 5' RACE reads through MiXCR, one entry per CDR3 protein. The repertoire consists of approximately 260,000 distinct CDR3 sequences, with about 16% occurring once and the leading ten covering roughly 22%. Source material: PBMCs or a T cell subset sorted from them (not recorded which). The receptors shown here come from a man aged 18 to 29 who had mild COVID-19 (a few samples of this study predate the infection). Cell type and time point are not known.

CDR3 coding DNA: TGTGCCAGCAGCTTAACAGCAGGGGCGGACACTGAAGCTTTCTTT. This codes for CASSLTAGADTEAFF. This rearrangement joins TRBV7-3 to TRBJ1-1, with a possible D match to TRBD1 (6 bases). This CDR3 has 15 amino acids. V was pared by 0 bases and J by 3 bases, with 11 bases between. Germline CDR1 reads SGHTA; CDR2 reads FQGTGA.

This rearrangement joins TRBV7-2 to TRBJ2-1; D uncertain. Trimming stripped 6 bases from V and 3 bases from J, with 12 bases between. This CDR3 has 14 residues. Germline-derived CDR1 and CDR2 are SGHTA and FQGNSA. CDR3 nucleotide sequence: TGTGCCAGCAGTTCAACCGGGTTCTACAATGAGCAGTTCTTC. It encodes CASSSTGFYNEQFF.

Points on this clonotype: Compared with germline, one end of the junction differs, possibly owing to a read error. The rearrangement links TRBV6-5 to TRBJ2-2; D is uncertain. The CDR3 length is 14 residues. Germline V lookup: CDR1 MNHEY, CDR2 SVGAGI. CDR3 sequence (DNA): TGCCCAAACCCAAAGCCCCGGGTCCCCGGGGAGCTGTTTTTT. Translated, it gives CPNPKPRVPGELFF.

The chain couples TRBV6-5 to TRBJ1-2; 10 nucleotides agree with TRBD1. V shed 6 bases, J shed 11 bases, and the junction held 15 bases outside the gene matches. From germline, CDR1 is MNHEY and CDR2 SVGAGI. The CDR3 is made up of 15 amino acids. In DNA, the CDR3 is TGTGCCAGCAGCACCACCGGGACAGGGGAAGGACCTTACACCTTC. It is translated as CASSTTGTGEGPYTF.

V gene TRBV7-3 combines with J gene TRBJ2-1; 11 bases map to TRBD2. This CDR3 comprises 14 residues. After removal of 5 bases from V and 10 bases from J, the junction contained 7 bases not matched to a gene. CDR1 and CDR2 (germline): SGHTA, FQGTGA. The CDR3 DNA reads as TGTGCCAGCAGCCCAACTAGCGGGGGTCGGGAGCAGTTCTTC. Its protein product is CASSPTSGGREQFF.

The chain uses TRBV27 and TRBJ1-6; D not resolved. V lost 5 bases and J 1 base, leaving 6 bases between the germline ends. This CDR3 region has 14 residues. Germline CDR1 is MNHEY and CDR2 is SMNVEV (reference sequence). The CDR3 here is CASSTVSYNSPLHF. CDR3 DNA: TGTGCCAGCAGTACTGTGTCCTATAATTCACCCCTCCACTTT.

This clonotype has a handful of counts. This rearrangement joins TRBV7-9 to TRBJ1-2; weak D call: TRBD1 (5 bases). Trimming stripped 5 bases from V and 8 bases from J, with 15 bases between. There are 13 residues in the CDR3. Germline assignment: CDR1 SEHNR and CDR2 FQNEAQ (reference sequence). In DNA form, the CDR3 reads TGTGCCAGCAGCGCGGGGGAGGTTTGGGGCTACACCTTC. Encoded protein: CASSAGEVWGYTF.